This TCR beta chain was identified during a study of PD-L1 blockade in urothelial cancer. In the study overall: Male sex and bladder-origin urothelial cancer characterized about 90% of the roughly 30 patients. The authors examined blood 3 weeks (second dose) and 6 weeks after treatment start. Findings and limits, study-wide: Clones that were tumor-associated expanded more in the blood of durable-benefit patients at 3 weeks.

The CDR3 is made up of 14 amino acids. Germline CDR1 reads LNHDA; CDR2 reads SQIVND (reference sequence). V was trimmed by 3 bases and J by 9 bases, leaving 15 bases between them. Pretreatment and on-treatment blood mononuclear cell samples were taken, totaling between 1 and 8 time points per patient. Profiling relied on immunoSEQ multiplex PCR, and the TCRdb table lists in-frame clones only, not all of them. The sample yields under 40,000 clones, over 80% seen once. Regarding this clone: Its antigen is still unknown.

The input for sequencing was PBMCs, taken around atezolizumab (anti-PD-L1) treatment. V usage is TRBV19 and J usage is TRBJ2-4; a possible D gene is TRBD1 (5 bases). The origin of this receptor is a man over 45 with urothelial cancer. CDR3 in DNA: TGTGCCAGTAGTATCGGGCAGGGATATTCCATTCAGTACTTC. It is translated as CASSIGQGYSIQYF.